Listed below are T cell receptor beta chains from one sample, sequenced in a study of blood T cell repertoires in COVID-19. Some clones are missing from TCRdb's copy, which holds only in-frame ones; the method was immunoSEQ multiplex PCR. Of about 200,000 clones in the sample, about 85% are singletons; the top ten hold around 4.9%. Sequenced input: peripheral blood. Receptor source: a woman aged 80 or over with acute or convalescent COVID-19. Each CDR3 is given with its conserved first and last residue. Each record gives: CDR3 length, J gene, V gene, CDR3 protein.

cdr3_length: 13
j_call: TRBJ1-6
v_call: TRBV7-2
cdr3_aa: CAIGTGANSPLHF

cdr3_length: 18
j_call: TRBJ2-7
v_call: TRBV4-1
cdr3_aa: CASSRLLGQGASAYEQYF

cdr3_length: 16
j_call: TRBJ2-3
v_call: TRBV6-5
cdr3_aa: CASSYLGQTSTDTQYF

cdr3_length: 14
j_call: TRBJ1-3
v_call: TRBV30
cdr3_aa: CAWGIGGAGNTIYF

cdr3_length: 18
j_call: TRBJ1-5
v_call: TRBV19
cdr3_aa: CASRGRQGLIFGNQPQHF

cdr3_length: 14
j_call: TRBJ2-2
v_call: TRBV19
cdr3_aa: CASSIDLMTGELFF

cdr3_length: 12
j_call: TRBJ2-1
v_call: TRBV29-1
cdr3_aa: CSVEASYNEQFF

cdr3_length: 14
j_call: TRBJ2-5
v_call: TRBV27
cdr3_aa: CASSLSSSMETQYF

cdr3_length: 16
j_call: TRBJ2-1
v_call: TRBV28
cdr3_aa: CASSFLGLAFNNEQFF

cdr3_length: 17
j_call: TRBJ1-6
v_call: TRBV19
cdr3_aa: CASSPLTGTDVYSPLHF

cdr3_length: 10
j_call: TRBJ1-1
v_call: TRBV20-1
cdr3_aa: CSLTNPEAFF

cdr3_length: 15
j_call: TRBJ1-5
v_call: TRBV6-6
cdr3_aa: CASRKQGEGNQPQHF

cdr3_length: 13
j_call: TRBJ2-7
v_call: TRBV30
cdr3_aa: CAWRYPGIYEQYF

cdr3_length: 14
j_call: TRBJ2-3
v_call: TRBV10-3
cdr3_aa: CAISVSGSTDTQYF

cdr3_length: 15
j_call: TRBJ2-5
v_call: TRBV19
cdr3_aa: CASTTGGLQGETQYF

cdr3_length: 14
j_call: TRBJ2-7
v_call: TRBV4-1
cdr3_aa: CASSSRDRVYEQYF

cdr3_length: 20
j_call: TRBJ2-5
v_call: TRBV23-1
cdr3_aa: CASSPIGTALPKWQKETQYF

cdr3_length: 16
j_call: TRBJ1-4
v_call: TRBV5-6
cdr3_aa: CASSPSYLSTNEKLFF

cdr3_length: 16
j_call: TRBJ2-3
v_call: TRBV5-1
cdr3_aa: CASNSASGGRTDTQYF

cdr3_length: 13
j_call: TRBJ2-5
v_call: TRBV2
cdr3_aa: CASQREGRETQYF

cdr3_length: 15
j_call: TRBJ1-1
v_call: TRBV28
cdr3_aa: CASSPPGLSNTEAFF

cdr3_length: 14
j_call: TRBJ2-7
v_call: TRBV6-6
cdr3_aa: CASHLRGFSYEQYF

cdr3_length: 12
j_call: TRBJ1-4
v_call: TRBV28
cdr3_aa: CASSLRGVKLFF

cdr3_length: 14
j_call: TRBJ2-1
v_call: TRBV6-5
cdr3_aa: CASSYLQGSGEQFF

cdr3_length: 15
j_call: TRBJ2-3
v_call: TRBV19
cdr3_aa: CASSTDRVVSDTQYF

cdr3_length: 16
j_call: TRBJ1-4
v_call: TRBV7-2
cdr3_aa: CASSPRMGAGGEKLFF

cdr3_length: 16
j_call: TRBJ2-3
v_call: TRBV5-1
cdr3_aa: CASSALTGDSTDTQYF

cdr3_length: 15
j_call: TRBJ2-3
v_call: TRBV4-3
cdr3_aa: CASSQLVEAEDTQYF

cdr3_length: 17
j_call: TRBJ1-1
v_call: TRBV28
cdr3_aa: CASSLWGPSGQNTEAFF

cdr3_length: 14
j_call: TRBJ1-4
v_call: TRBV5-1
cdr3_aa: CASSQIPTNEKLFF

cdr3_length: 14
j_call: TRBJ2-2
v_call: TRBV6-5
cdr3_aa: CASKGQGATGELFF